This T cell receptor (beta chain) was sequenced in a study of T cell responses to AZD1222 COVID-19 vaccine. The table came from immunoSEQ multiplex PCR; TCRdb's copy has only in-frame clones and leaves some out. The data contain tens of thousands of clones, under 95% of them singletons. Trimming at V came to 3 bases and at J to 6 bases, leaving 8 bases not matched to a gene. Germline-derived CDR1 and CDR2 are SGHRS and YFSETQ. This CDR3 is built from 14 residues. The TCR was taken from an adult who received the AZD1222 COVID-19 vaccine. The rearrangement uses TRBV5-1 and TRBJ2-7; 8 nucleotides agree with TRBD1. Specimen: peripheral blood, collected 28 days after the second AZD1222 dose. CDR3 bases: TGCGCCAGCAGCTCGTCCGGGACAGGAATCGAGCAGTACTTC. It encodes CASSSSGTGIEQYF.